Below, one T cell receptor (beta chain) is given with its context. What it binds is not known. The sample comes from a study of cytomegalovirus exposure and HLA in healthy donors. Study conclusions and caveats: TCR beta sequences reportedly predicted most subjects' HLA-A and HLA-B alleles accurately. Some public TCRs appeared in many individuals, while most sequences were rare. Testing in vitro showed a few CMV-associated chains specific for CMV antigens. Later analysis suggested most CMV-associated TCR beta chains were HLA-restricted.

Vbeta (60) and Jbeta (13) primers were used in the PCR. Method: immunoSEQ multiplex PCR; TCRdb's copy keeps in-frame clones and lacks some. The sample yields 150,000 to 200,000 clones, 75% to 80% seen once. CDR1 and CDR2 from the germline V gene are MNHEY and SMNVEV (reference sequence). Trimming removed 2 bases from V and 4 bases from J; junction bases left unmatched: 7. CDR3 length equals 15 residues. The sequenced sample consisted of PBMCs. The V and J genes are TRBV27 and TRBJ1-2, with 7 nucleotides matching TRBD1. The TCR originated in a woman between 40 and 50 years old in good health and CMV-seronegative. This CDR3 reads CASSLKPGTAYGYTF. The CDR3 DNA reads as TGTGCCAGCAGTTTAAAACCCGGGACAGCCTATGGCTACACCTTC.